Each of the 28 T cell receptor beta chains below was sequenced from the same sample in a study of blood T cell repertoires in COVID-19. TCRdb keeps only in-frame clones here, not all; method: immunoSEQ multiplex PCR. The table lists roughly 97,000 clones, 90% of them singletons. The specimen sequenced was peripheral blood. The receptors originated from a man in his sixties with acute or convalescent COVID-19.

The chain employs TRBV4-1 and TRBJ2-5; 8 positions match TRBD1. The CDR3 sequence is 15 residues long. V shed 0 bases and J 3 bases; nucleotides not matched to a gene: 3. Germline V gives CDR1 MGHRA, CDR2 YSYEKL. CDR3 sequence: CASSQEQTGEETQYF. The CDR3 DNA follows: TGCGCCAGCAGCCAAGAGCAGACAGGGGAAGAGACCCAGTACTTC.

The rearrangement uses TRBV12-3 or TRBV12-4 and TRBJ2-2; D unclear. This CDR3 has 13 amino acids. V was cut by 8 bases and J by 0 bases, with 7 bases left in between. The CDR3 DNA sequence: TGTGCCAGCTGCCGGGCGAACACCGGGGAGCTGTTTTTT. Translation gives CASCRANTGELFF.

This clone was seen only a few times. The chain combines TRBV24-1 with TRBJ1-4; D remains ambiguous. The CDR3 spans 18 residues. The germline V and J ends were trimmed by 8 bases and 0 bases, with 21 bases remaining between them. Germline loops: CDR1 KGHDR, CDR2 SFDVKD. The CDR3 DNA is TGTGCCACCACACTCCAACCGGGGATACGTTCAACTAATGAAAAACTGTTTTTT. Translating it yields CATTLQPGIRSTNEKLFF.

V is TRBV5-1 and J is TRBJ2-1, with 8 bases that match TRBD2. Trimming cost V 1 base and J 4 bases; bases outside gene matches: 4. CDR3 length: 15 amino acids. Per the germline V gene, CDR1 is SGHRS and CDR2 is YFSETQ. The CDR3 DNA follows: TGCGCCAGCAGCTTGAACGGGGGGGCGTACAATGAGCAGTTCTTC. This translates into CASSLNGGAYNEQFF.

This clone was recorded a few times. The chain links TRBV19 to TRBJ2-2; 11 bases are a match to TRBD1. V lost 4 bases to trimming and J lost 7 bases; unmatched junction nucleotides: 5. CDR1 is LNHDA, CDR2 SQIVND, per germline (reference sequence). This CDR3 has 15 residues. DNA of the CDR3: TGTGCCAGTAGTACCGGACAGGGGGCCGGCGGGGAGCTGTTTTTT. Amino acid sequence: CASSTGQGAGGELFF.

The chain carries TRBV2 and TRBJ1-1, with D uncertain. Trimming shortened V by 4 bases and J by 2 bases, and 11 bases separated the two germline ends. Germline V gene sequence: CDR1 SNHLY, CDR2 FYNNEI. CDR3 length: 14 amino acids. The CDR3 DNA follows: TGTGCCAGCAGTGTAGGAGGGTCTAACACTGAAGCTTTCTTT. Translation: CASSVGGSNTEAFF.

The genes are TRBV5-6 and TRBJ2-2, with D possibly being TRBD2 (6 bases). Trimming shortened V by 4 bases and J by 7 bases, and 17 bases separated the two germline ends. Germline CDR1 SGHDT, CDR2 YYEEEE. This CDR3 is built from 15 residues. Here the CDR3 reads CASSPPGGADGELFF. The CDR3 DNA sequence: TGTGCCAGCAGCCCCCCCGGAGGGGCAGACGGGGAGCTGTTTTTT.

The rearrangement links TRBV12-5 to TRBJ1-5; TRBD1 matches 10 bases. J lost 6 bases, V lost 4 bases, and 6 bases had no gene match. The CDR3 is made up of 15 amino acids. The V gene's germline CDR1 is LGHNT and CDR2 FRNRAP. CDR3 sequence (DNA): TGTGCTAGTGGTTCAGACAGGGGGCAGGGTCAGCCCCAGCATTTT. Translated: CASGSDRGQGQPQHF. Looking up the rest from reference TRBV12-5 and TRBJ1-5 gives the full variable domain: DARVTQTPRHKVTEMGQEVTMRCQPILGHNTVFWYRQTMMQGLELLAYFRNRAPLDDSGMPKDRFSAEMPDATLATLKIQPSEPRDSAVYFCASGSDRGQGQPQHFGDGTRLSIL.

The gene calls are TRBV24-1 and TRBJ2-1; 8 bases are a match to TRBD2. The V segment lost 7 bases and the J segment 4 bases; nucleotides outside the gene matches: 2. The CDR3 spans 13 residues. Germline lookup yields CDR1 KGHDR and CDR2 SFDVKD. The CDR3 here is CATSGTSYNEQFF. The DNA of the CDR3 is TGTGCCACCAGCGGGACTAGTTACAATGAGCAGTTCTTC.

The rearrangement uses TRBV7-2 and TRBJ1-2, with unresolved D. V was shortened by 3 bases and J by 1 base, with 12 bases between the two germline ends. CDR1 and CDR2 from the germline V gene are SGHTA and FQGNSA. The CDR3 loop spans 15 amino acids. CDR3 loop: CASSFGLGLNYGYTF. CDR3 in DNA: TGTGCCAGCAGCTTTGGACTAGGGCTTAACTATGGCTACACCTTC.

The chain employs TRBV3-1 (or the pseudogene TRBV3-2) and TRBJ2-1; 11 nucleotides align to TRBD2. J gave up 7 bases and V 0 bases, and 2 bases lay outside the gene matches. The germline gives CDR1 LGHDT, CDR2 YNNKEL (reference sequence). The CDR3 length is 15 residues. CDR3 DNA sequence: TGTGCCAGCAGCCAAGATGTAGCGGGGGGGAATGAGCAGTTCTTC. This codes for CASSQDVAGGNEQFF.

The CDR3 sequence: CASSPSGGAINEQFF. The CDR3 DNA reads TGTGCCAGCAGCCCGTCCGGGGGGGCAATCAATGAGCAGTTCTTC. The genes are TRBV6-2 or TRBV6-3 and TRBJ2-1; TRBD2 agrees at 8 bases. From germline, CDR1 is MNHEY and CDR2 SVGEGT. The CDR3 contains 15 residues. Trimming at V came to 6 bases and at J to 6 bases, leaving 10 bases not matched to a gene.

The chain carries TRBV4-2 and TRBJ1-4; no clear D. The V and J ends lost 0 bases and 5 bases respectively, with 10 bases between them. Germline V gene sequence: CDR1 LGHNA, CDR2 YNFKEQ. The CDR3 runs to 15 residues. CDR3 residues: CASSQDEDKNEKLFF. The CDR3 DNA reads as TGTGCCAGCAGCCAAGATGAAGACAAGAATGAAAAACTGTTTTTT.

The CDR3 spells CASSNLGGEKLFF. The CDR3 nucleotides read TGTGCCAGTAGCAATTTGGGAGGGGAAAAACTGTTTTTT. The V and J genes are TRBV19 and TRBJ1-4; D is unresolved. Between the trimmed V and J ends, which lost 6 bases and 8 bases, there was a span of 13 bases. Germline assignment: CDR1 LNHDA and CDR2 SQIVND (reference sequence). The CDR3 covers 13 residues.

V gene TRBV6-5 combines with J gene TRBJ2-1; the D gene is possibly TRBD2 (6 bases). This CDR3 is 13 amino acids long. V was clipped by 11 bases and J by 6 bases, with 17 bases between them. Per germline, CDR1 MNHEY and CDR2 SVGAGI. Here the CDR3 DNA reads TGTGCCGGCGGGACTCGAGGGTTCAATGAGCAGTTCTTC. This codes for CAGGTRGFNEQFF.

CDR3 amino acids: CASSLATGSYEQYV. DNA for the CDR3: TGTGCCAGCAGCTTGGCTACAGGTTCCTACGAGCAGTACGTC. The chain uses TRBV5-4 and TRBJ2-7; TRBD1 is a possible D gene (5 bases). V dropped 0 bases and J dropped 1 base, with 8 bases sitting between them. The V gene's germline CDR1 is SGHNT and CDR2 YYREEE (reference sequence). The CDR3 is 14 amino acids.

The chain couples TRBV2 to TRBJ2-2; D perhaps matches TRBD2 (5 bases). CDR3 size: 15 residues. V lost 5 bases and J 2 bases, leaving 12 bases between the germline ends. Per the germline V gene, CDR1 is SNHLY and CDR2 is FYNNEI. In DNA form, the CDR3 reads TGTGCCAGCAGTCCGGAGGCAGAAAACACCGGGGAGCTGTTTTTT. Protein: CASSPEAENTGELFF.

As for this clone: The sample holds other DNA sequences that translate to the same CDR3. This chain uses TRBV3-1 (or the pseudogene TRBV3-2) with TRBJ1-5, with TRBD1 matching over 9 bases. The CDR3 loop spans 13 amino acids. V trimming: 6 bases; J trimming: 5 bases; junction bases outside the gene matches: 2. Looked up from germline, CDR1 is LGHDT and CDR2 is YNNKEL (reference sequence). The CDR3 DNA reads as TGTGCCAGCAGTCGGGACAGGGATCAGCCCCAGCATTTT. Translation gives CASSRDRDQPQHF.

The chain combines TRBV2 with TRBJ2-1; weak D call: TRBD2 (6 bases). The CDR3 has 14 amino acids. Germline V gene sequence: CDR1 SNHLY, CDR2 FYNNEI. The V end lost 5 bases, the J end lost 8 bases, and 16 bases lay between the germline ends. The CDR3 is CASSRWQGGDEQFF. The CDR3 region has the DNA TGTGCCAGCAGTAGATGGCAGGGCGGGGATGAGCAGTTCTTC.

The chain uses TRBV11-2 and TRBJ1-1; 7 nucleotides line up with TRBD1. J gave up 3 bases and V 5 bases, and 3 bases lay outside the gene matches. This CDR3 contains 13 residues. Germline V CDR1 and CDR2: SGHAT, FQNNGV. CDR3 amino acids: CASSKDRDTEAFF. DNA of the CDR3: TGTGCCAGCAGCAAAGACAGGGACACTGAAGCTTTCTTT. The entire variable domain, with the rest obtained from reference TRBV11-2 and TRBJ1-1, is as follows: EAGVAQSPRYKIIEKRQSVAFWCNPISGHATLYWYQQILGQGPKLLIQFQNNGVVDDSQLPKDRFSAERLKGVDSTLKIQPAKLEDSAVYLCASSKDRDTEAFFGQGTRLTVV.

The chain employs TRBV19 and TRBJ1-2; possible D gene TRBD1, 6 bases. This CDR3 region has 15 residues. Per germline, CDR1 LNHDA and CDR2 SQIVND (reference sequence). V lost 5 bases to trimming and J lost 0 bases, with 13 bases between them. In DNA form, the CDR3 reads TGTGCCAGTAGTCCTTACAGGGACACTAACTATGGCTACACCTTC. Protein product: CASSPYRDTNYGYTF.

The V call is TRBV6-5, the J call TRBJ1-1, with D unresolved. Germline V CDR1 and CDR2: MNHEY, SVGAGI. This CDR3 has 15 amino acids. V was clipped by 6 bases and J by 1 base, with 15 bases between them. The chain's CDR3 is CASRPYRGENTEAFF. CDR3 DNA sequence: TGTGCCAGCAGACCGTACCGCGGCGAGAACACTGAAGCTTTCTTT.

The sample holds a few counts of this clone. CDR3 DNA sequence: TGCGCCAGCAGCCCGGGGACTACGCAAGAGACCCAGTACTTC. As protein: CASSPGTTQETQYF. The gene calls are TRBV5-1 and TRBJ2-5, with 7 bases that match TRBD2. Germline loops: CDR1 SGHRS, CDR2 YFSETQ. This CDR3 is built from 14 residues. After removal of 4 bases from V and 2 bases from J, the junction contained 5 bases not matched to a gene. Full variable domain (remainder filled in from reference TRBV5-1 and TRBJ2-5): KAGVTQTPRYLIKTRGQQVTLSCSPISGHRSVSWYQQTPGQGLQFLFEYFSETQRNKGNFPGRFSGRQFSNSRSEMNVSTLELGDSALYLCASSPGTTQETQYFGPGTRLLVL.

The genes are TRBV12-3 or TRBV12-4 and TRBJ1-5; no clear D. The CDR3 sequence is 13 residues long. Trimming removed 4 bases at V and 14 bases at J, with 18 bases between. CDR3 bases: TGTGCCAGCAGTTCATCAAGGGCGGGCCATGAGCATTTT. Its translation is CASSSSRAGHEHF.

V gene TRBV2 combines with J gene TRBJ1-5; D not resolved. V dropped 6 bases and J dropped 2 bases, with 8 bases sitting between them. Germline-derived CDR1 and CDR2 are SNHLY and FYNNEI. CDR3 length: 13 amino acids. CDR3 sequence: CASRVGGNQPQHF. DNA of the CDR3: TGTGCCAGCAGAGTCGGGGGCAATCAGCCCCAGCATTTT.

This chain uses TRBV11-3 with TRBJ2-2, with a possible D match to TRBD2 (5 bases). The germline V gene has CDR1 SGHNT and CDR2 YENEEA. Trimming cost V 0 bases and J 4 bases, with 9 bases left between them. The CDR3 consists of 15 residues. This CDR3 is CASSLEPAGTGELFF. For the CDR3, the DNA is TGTGCCAGCAGCTTAGAACCGGCGGGCACCGGGGAGCTGTTTTTT. Filled out from reference TRBV11-3 and TRBJ2-2, the complete variable domain reads EAGVVQSPRYKIIEKKQPVAFWCNPISGHNTLYWYLQNLGQGPELLIRYENEEAVDDSQLPKDRFSAERLKGVDSTLKIQPAELGDSAVYLCASSLEPAGTGELFFGEGSRLTVL.

The chain carries TRBV10-3 and TRBJ1-3; D is unresolved. CDR3 length equals 14 residues. Trimming stripped 4 bases from V and 2 bases from J, with 9 bases between. Germline-derived CDR1 and CDR2 are ENHRY and SYGVKD. This CDR3 reads CAISVRETGNTIYF. CDR3 sequence (DNA): TGTGCCATCAGTGTTCGGGAAACTGGAAACACCATATATTTT.

The chain has TRBV24-1 and TRBJ2-7, with 7 nucleotides matching TRBD2. The germline V gene has CDR1 KGHDR and CDR2 SFDVKD. The CDR3 length is 14 residues. With 2 bases clipped from V and 5 bases from J, the junction kept 5 bases outside the gene matches. The CDR3 here is CATSDWERGNEQYF. The CDR3, as DNA: TGTGCCACCAGTGATTGGGAGCGGGGCAACGAGCAGTACTTC.